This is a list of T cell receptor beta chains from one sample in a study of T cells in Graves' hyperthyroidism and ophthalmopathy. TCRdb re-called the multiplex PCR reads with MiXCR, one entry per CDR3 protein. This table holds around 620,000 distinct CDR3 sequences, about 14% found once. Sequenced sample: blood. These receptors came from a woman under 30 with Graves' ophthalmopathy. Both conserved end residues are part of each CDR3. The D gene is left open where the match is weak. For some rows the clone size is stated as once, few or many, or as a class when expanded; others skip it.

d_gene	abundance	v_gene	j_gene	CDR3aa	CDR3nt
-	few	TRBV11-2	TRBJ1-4	CASSLFGREKLFF	TGTGCCAGCAGCTTATTCGGACGCGAAAAACTGTTTTTT
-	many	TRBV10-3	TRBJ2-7	CAITTRRDSYEQYF	TGTGCCATCACTACGCGGCGGGACAGTTACGAGCAGTACTTC
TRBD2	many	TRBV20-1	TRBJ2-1	CSARNSGRADHEQFF	TGCAGTGCCAGAAATAGCGGGAGGGCCGACCATGAGCAGTTCTTC
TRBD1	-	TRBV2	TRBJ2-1	CASRAPGTGAGYEQFF	TGTGCCAGCAGGGCGCCCGGGACAGGGGCTGGTTATGAGCAGTTCTTC
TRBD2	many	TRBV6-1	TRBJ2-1	CASSISGNYNEQFF	TGTGCCAGCAGCATAAGCGGGAACTACAATGAGCAGTTCTTC
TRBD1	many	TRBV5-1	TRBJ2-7	CASSRDRAGEQYF	TGCGCCAGCAGCCGTGACAGGGCGGGTGAGCAGTACTTC
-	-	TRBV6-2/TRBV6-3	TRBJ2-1	CASSYPRTEPLYLSSYNEQFF	TGTGCCAGCAGTTACCCACGGACTGAACCCCTATACCTTAGCTCCTACAATGAGCAGTTCTTC
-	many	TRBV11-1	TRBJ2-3	CASSPFPGEVTDTQYF	TGTGCCAGCAGCCCCTTCCCGGGAGAAGTCACAGATACGCAGTATTTT
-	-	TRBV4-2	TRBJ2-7	CASSHHGRGTYEQYF	TGTGCCAGCAGCCATCACGGACGGGGAACCTACGAGCAGTACTTC
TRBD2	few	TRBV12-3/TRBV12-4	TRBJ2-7	CASSFRVAGGGYEQYF	TGTGCCAGCAGTTTTAGGGTAGCGGGAGGGGGCTACGAGCAGTACTTC
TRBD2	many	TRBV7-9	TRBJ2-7	CASSYPSGLAGGLGEQYF	TGTGCCAGCAGCTACCCGTCTGGACTAGCGGGAGGACTGGGGGAGCAGTACTTC
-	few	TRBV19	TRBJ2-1	CASSGRTNEQFF	TGTGCCAGTAGCGGGAGAACGAATGAGCAGTTCTTC
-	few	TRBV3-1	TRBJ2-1	CASSHIREIYNEQFF	TGTGCCAGCAGCCATATCCGGGAGATTTACAATGAGCAGTTCTTC
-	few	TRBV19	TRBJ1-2	CASRLVAEGSEANYGYTF	TGTGCCAGTCGCCTAGTTGCCGAGGGGAGCGAGGCAAACTATGGCTACACCTTC
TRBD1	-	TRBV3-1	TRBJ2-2	CASTPTGILNTGELFF	TGTGCCAGCACCCCGACAGGGATATTGAACACCGGGGAGCTGTTTTTT
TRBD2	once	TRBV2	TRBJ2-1	CASQEPGTSGFNEQFF	TGTGCCAGCCAAGAACCCGGGACTAGCGGGTTCAATGAGCAGTTCTTC
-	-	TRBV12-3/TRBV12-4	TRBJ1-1	CASSGLSGAFF	TGTGCCAGCAGTGGATTGTCAGGGGCTTTCTTT
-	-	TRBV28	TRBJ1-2	CASSLYPTGFNYGYTF	TGTGCCAGCAGTTTGTACCCAACAGGGTTCAACTATGGCTACACCTTC
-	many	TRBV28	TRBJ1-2	CASRPETDVNPNYGYTF	TGTGCCAGCCGCCCCGAGACGGATGTAAACCCGAACTATGGCTACACCTTC
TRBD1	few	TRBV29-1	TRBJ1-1	CSVWTGPEAFF	TGCAGCGTATGGACAGGCCCTGAAGCTTTCTTT
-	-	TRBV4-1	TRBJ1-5	CASSRVQGPSPQPQHF	TGCGCCAGCAGCCGAGTACAGGGACCGTCCCCTCAGCCCCAGCATTTT
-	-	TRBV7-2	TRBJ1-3	CASSVGQSSSGNTIYF	TGTGCCAGCAGCGTTGGACAGAGCAGCTCTGGAAACACCATATATTTT
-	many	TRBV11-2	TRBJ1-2	CASSPPRWGNTYGYTF	TGTGCCAGCAGCCCCCCTCGGTGGGGAAATACCTATGGCTACACCTTC
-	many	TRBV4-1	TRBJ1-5	CASSQGLQPQHF	TGCGCCAGCAGCCAAGGACTCCAGCCCCAGCATTTT
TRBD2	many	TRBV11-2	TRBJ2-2	CASQRLAGNTGELFF	TGTGCCAGCCAGCGGCTAGCGGGTAACACCGGGGAGCTGTTTTTT
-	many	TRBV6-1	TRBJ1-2	CASISTGNVPLGYTF	TGTGCCAGCATTTCGACGGGAAACGTCCCCCTGGGCTACACCTTC
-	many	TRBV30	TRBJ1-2	CAWRGSRARDYGYTF	TGTGCCTGGAGGGGCTCCAGGGCGCGGGACTATGGCTACACCTTC
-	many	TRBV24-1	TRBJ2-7	CATSDLTGDEQYF	TGTGCCACCAGTGATTTGACGGGGGACGAGCAGTACTTC
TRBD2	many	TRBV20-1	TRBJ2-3	CSAQAGGSTDTQYF	TGCAGTGCTCAAGCGGGGGGGAGCACAGATACGCAGTATTTT
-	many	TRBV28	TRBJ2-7	CASRPDSAISYEQYF	TGTGCCAGCAGGCCCGACAGTGCGATCTCCTACGAGCAGTACTTC
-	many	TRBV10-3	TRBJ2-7	CAISPRGAVSYEQYF	TGTGCCATCAGTCCGAGGGGGGCTGTATCCTACGAGCAGTACTTC
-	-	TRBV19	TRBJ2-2	CASSSGPMTGELFF	TGTGCCAGTAGCTCCGGGCCCATGACCGGGGAGCTGTTTTTT
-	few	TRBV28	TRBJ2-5	CASSTPTGEETQYF	TGTGCCAGCAGTACCCCGACAGGAGAAGAGACCCAGTACTTC
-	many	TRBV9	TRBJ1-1	CASSGNRAGNTEAFF	TGTGCCAGCAGCGGAAACAGGGCTGGGAACACTGAAGCTTTCTTT
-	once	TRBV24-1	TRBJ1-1	CATSGEGRSPLLITEAFF	TGTGCCACCAGTGGGGAGGGCCGCTCCCCACTTTTGATCACTGAAGCTTTCTTT
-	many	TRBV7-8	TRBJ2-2	CASSRTHDPYPGHSSRTGELFF	TGTGCCAGCAGCCGGACCCATGACCCTTACCCGGGACACAGCTCGAGGACCGGGGAGCTGTTTTTT
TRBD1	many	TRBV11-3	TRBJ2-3	CASSLVGQGAYTQYF	TGTGCCAGCAGCTTAGTAGGACAGGGGGCCTATACGCAGTATTTT
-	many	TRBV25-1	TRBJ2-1	CASSVLGGNEQFF	TGTGCCAGCAGTGTTCTAGGAGGCAATGAGCAGTTCTTC
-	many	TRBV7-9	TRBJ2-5	CASSLGSTETQYF	TGTGCCAGCAGCTTAGGCAGTACAGAGACCCAGTACTTC
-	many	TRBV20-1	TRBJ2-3	CSANRGSTSTDTQYF	TGCAGTGCTAACCGAGGGTCTACTAGCACAGATACGCAGTATTTT
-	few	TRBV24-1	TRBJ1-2	CATSDLIGRGYTF	TGTGCCACCAGTGATTTGATAGGTCGTGGCTACACCTTC
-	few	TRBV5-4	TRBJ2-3	CASSPNPRADTQYF	TGTGCCAGCAGCCCCAACCCCAGAGCAGATACGCAGTATTTT
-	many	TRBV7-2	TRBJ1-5	CASSLAAGFYQPQHF	TGTGCCAGCAGCCTAGCAGCAGGGTTTTATCAGCCCCAGCATTTT
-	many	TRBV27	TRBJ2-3	CASSPRPTDTQYF	TGTGCCAGCAGTCCCCGGCCCACAGATACGCAGTATTTT
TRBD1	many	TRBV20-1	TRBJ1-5	CSLTGQASVQPQHF	TGCAGTCTCACGGGACAGGCATCGGTTCAGCCCCAGCATTTT
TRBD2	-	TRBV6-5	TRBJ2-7	CASSSTSGTAYEQYF	TGTGCCAGCAGTTCGACTAGCGGGACAGCCTACGAGCAGTACTTC
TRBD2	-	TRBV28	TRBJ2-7	CASRPRTSGYEQYF	TGTGCCAGCAGGCCCCGGACTAGCGGCTACGAGCAGTACTTC
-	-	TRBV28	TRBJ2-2	CATHATRELFF	TGTGCCACCCATGCCACCAGGGAGCTGTTTTTT
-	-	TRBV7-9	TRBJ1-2	CASSKENYGYTF	TGTGCCAGCTCTAAGGAAAACTATGGCTACACCTTC
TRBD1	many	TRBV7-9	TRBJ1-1	CASSFGRDRVGPNTEAFF	TGTGCCAGCAGCTTTGGAAGGGACAGGGTAGGCCCCAACACTGAAGCTTTCTTT
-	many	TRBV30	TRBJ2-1	CAWRRGTLVYNEQFF	TGTGCCTGGAGGAGAGGGACATTGGTCTACAATGAGCAGTTCTTC
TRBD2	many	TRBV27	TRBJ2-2	CASSFGTSGELFF	TGTGCCAGCAGTTTCGGGACTAGCGGGGAGCTGTTTTTT
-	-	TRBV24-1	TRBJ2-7	CATSRDNSYEQYF	TGTGCCACCAGTCGGGACAACTCCTACGAGCAGTACTTC
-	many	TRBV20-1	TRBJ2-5	CSANKETQYF	TGCAGTGCAAATAAAGAGACCCAGTACTTC
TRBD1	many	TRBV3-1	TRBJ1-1	CASSQGTGYGEAFF	TGTGCCAGCAGCCAAGGGACAGGGTACGGTGAAGCTTTCTTT